The source of this TCR beta chain is a study of OX40 agonist ivuxolimab in advanced cancers. Study summary: With ivuxolimab, an agonistic anti-OX40 (CD134) antibody, patients were treated. Patients in the trial were receiving intravenous ivuxolimab every 2 weeks, at doses of 0.01 to 10 mg/kg. Enrollees could have had prior anti-PD-1, anti-PD-L1 or anti-CTLA-4 therapy, which roughly 40% had received. Points from the study as a whole: Clonal expansion from baseline to week 6 occurred in both CD4+ and CD8+ T cells.

Remarks on this clone: Its target is not known.

Assay used: immunoSEQ multiplex PCR; TCRdb lists only in-frame clones, some missing. The sample yields tens of thousands of clones, roughly 88% seen once. The length of the CDR3 is 15 residues. CDR1 and CDR2 from the germline V gene are MDHEN and SYDVKM. V was pared by 0 bases and J by 2 bases, with 10 bases between. The sequence came from an adult with an advanced solid tumor such as melanoma, head and neck, liver or kidney cancer. The source was CD4+ or CD8+ T cells sorted from blood, collected in a trial of the OX40 agonist ivuxolimab. The chain is built from TRBV28 and TRBJ2-5, with D hard to call. Here the CDR3 DNA reads TGTGCCAGCAGTTTATGGGACGGCAAGCAAGAGACCCAGTACTTC. Protein: CASSLWDGKQETQYF. Filled out from reference TRBV28 and TRBJ2-5, the complete variable domain reads DVKVTQSSRYLVKRTGEKVFLECVQDMDHENMFWYRQDPGLGLRLIYFSYDVKMKEKGDIPEGYSVSREKKERFSLILESASTNQTSMYLCASSLWDGKQETQYFGPGTRLLVL.